The clone carrying this T cell receptor beta chain appeared a few times. Its antigen is not known. The sample is drawn from a study of cytomegalovirus exposure and HLA in healthy donors. Whole-study findings and limits: Most subjects had HLA-A and HLA-B alleles reportedly predicted accurately by TCR beta sequences. With later analysis, a missense DCLRE1C variant became linked to TCR beta V- and J-gene trimming. In a later analysis, at a false discovery rate of 0.05, about 16,000 TCR beta sequences matched HLA alleles.

PCR primers comprised 60 Vbeta and 13 Jbeta primers. This table comes from immunoSEQ multiplex PCR, and its TCRdb copy is limited to in-frame clones, with some not included. The sample yields fewer than 250,000 clones, roughly 85% seen once. Germline CDR1 is SGHDT and CDR2 is YYEEEE. The CDR3 spans 14 residues. Trimming cost V 4 bases and J 6 bases; bases outside gene matches: 8. V is TRBV5-6 and J is TRBJ1-1; 8 bases match TRBD1. The source of this sequence is a man younger than 30 in good health and CMV-seronegative. Sequenced sample: PBMCs. CDR3 protein: CASSPPRGQAEAFF. In DNA form, the CDR3 reads TGTGCCAGCAGCCCCCCCAGGGGGCAGGCTGAAGCTTTCTTT. The variable domain in full, completed from reference TRBV5-6 and TRBJ1-1, reads DAGVTQSPTHLIKTRGQQVTLRCSPKSGHDTVSWYQQALGQGPQFIFQYYEEEERQRGNFPDRFSGHQFPNYSSELNVNALLLGDSALYLCASSPPRGQAEAFFGQGTRLTVV.